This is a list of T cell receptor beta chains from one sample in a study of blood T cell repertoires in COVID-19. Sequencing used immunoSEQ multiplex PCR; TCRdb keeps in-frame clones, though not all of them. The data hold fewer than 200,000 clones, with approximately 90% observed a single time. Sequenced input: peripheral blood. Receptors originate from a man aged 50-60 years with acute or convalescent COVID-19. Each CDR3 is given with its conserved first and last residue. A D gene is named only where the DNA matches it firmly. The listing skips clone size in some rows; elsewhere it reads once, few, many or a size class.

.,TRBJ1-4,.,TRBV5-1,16,TGCGCCAGCAGCTTCCAGGGAGGATCGACTAATGAAAAACTGTTTTTT,CASSFQGGSTNEKLFF
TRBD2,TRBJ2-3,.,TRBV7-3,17,TGTGCCAGCAGCCTCCGGGTCGGGGGGTCGATTTCAGATACGCAGTATTTT,CASSLRVGGSISDTQYF
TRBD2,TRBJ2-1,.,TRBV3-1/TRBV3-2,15,TGTGCCAGCAGCCAAAATTCGGGAGGGATTGATGAGCAGTTCTTC,CASSQNSGGIDEQFF
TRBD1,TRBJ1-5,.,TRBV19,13,TGTGCCTCCACAGACAGGGTCAATCAGCCCCAGCATTTT,CASTDRVNQPQHF
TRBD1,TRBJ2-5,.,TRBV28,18,TGTGCCAGCAGTTTACCCAATCAAAGGACAGGGGTGAGGGAGACCCAGTACTTC,CASSLPNQRTGVRETQYF
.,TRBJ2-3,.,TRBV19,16,TGTGCCAGTAGTATCTTGGGTGGAGTAATGACAGATACGCAGTATTTT,CASSILGGVMTDTQYF
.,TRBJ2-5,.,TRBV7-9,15,TGTGCCAGCAGCCCCTACGCGGGGCGGGGAGAGACCCAGTACTTC,CASSPYAGRGETQYF
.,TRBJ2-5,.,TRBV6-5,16,TGTGCCAGCAGTTCTTCCCCAGGGAAGGGCCAAGAGACCCAGTACTTC,CASSSSPGKGQETQYF
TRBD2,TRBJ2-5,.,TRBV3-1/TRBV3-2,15,TGTGCCAGCAGCCAAGAAGCGGGAGGGGCGGAGACCCAGTACTTC,CASSQEAGGAETQYF
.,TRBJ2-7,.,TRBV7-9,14,TGTGCCAGCAGCCTCGGGTCCAGTTCCTACGAGCAGTACTTC,CASSLGSSSYEQYF
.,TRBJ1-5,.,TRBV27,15,TGTGCCAGCAGTTTGCCAGGGCCTGGCAATCAGCCCCAGCATTTT,CASSLPGPGNQPQHF
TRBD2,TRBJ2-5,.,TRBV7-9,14,TGTGCCAGCAGCCCCATGGCGGGGGAAGAGACCCAGTACTTC,CASSPMAGEETQYF
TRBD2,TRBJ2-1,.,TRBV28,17,TGTGCCAGCAGCTCCGGACTAGCGGGAGGAAACTACAATGAGCAGTTCTTC,CASSSGLAGGNYNEQFF
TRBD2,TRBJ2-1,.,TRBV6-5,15,TGTGCCAGCTCCGAAGGTCGGACTAGAGGCGATGAGCAGTTCTTC,CASSEGRTRGDEQFF
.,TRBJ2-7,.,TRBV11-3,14,TGTGCCAGCAGCTTAGTTCAGGGTACCTACGAGCAGTACTTC,CASSLVQGTYEQYF
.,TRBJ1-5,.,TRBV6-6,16,TGTGCCAGCAGTTACTCGGGGGACAATAGCAATCAGCCCCAGCATTTT,CASSYSGDNSNQPQHF
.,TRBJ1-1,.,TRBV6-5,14,TGTGCCAGCAGTTACTCGCGAGGGTTAGCTGAAGCTTTCTTT,CASSYSRGLAEAFF
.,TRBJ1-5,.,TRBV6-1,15,TGTGCCAGCAGTGAAGTGTCGCTAAACAATCAGCCCCAGCATTTT,CASSEVSLNNQPQHF
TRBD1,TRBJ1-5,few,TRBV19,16,TGTGCCAGTAGTACCCCCAGGACAGGACCTAATCAGCCCCAGCATTTT,CASSTPRTGPNQPQHF
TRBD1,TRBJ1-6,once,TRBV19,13,TGTGCCAGTATGGACAGGGTAAATTCACCCCTCCACTTT,CASMDRVNSPLHF
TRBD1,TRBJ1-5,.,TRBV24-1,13,TGTGCCACCAGTCGACAGGGGGATCAGCCCCAGCATTTT,CATSRQGDQPQHF
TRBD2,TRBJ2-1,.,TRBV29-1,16,TGCAGCGCCTCGGGACTAGCGGGATCTGGTATCGGTGAGCAGTTCTTC,CSASGLAGSGIGEQFF
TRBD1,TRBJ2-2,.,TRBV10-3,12,TGTGCCATCAGCGACAGGGACGGGGAGCTGTTTTTT,CAISDRDGELFF
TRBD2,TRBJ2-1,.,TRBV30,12,TGTGCCTGGAGTGTAGGTGGGACTAGCTTATTCTTC,CAWSVGGTSLFF
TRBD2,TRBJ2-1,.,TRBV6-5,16,TGTGCCAGCAGTTACTCTGTAGCGGGGGGGCGCAATGAGCAGTTCTTC,CASSYSVAGGRNEQFF
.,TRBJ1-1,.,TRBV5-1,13,TGCGCCAGCAGCTCCCCAATGAACACTGAAGCTTTCTTT,CASSSPMNTEAFF
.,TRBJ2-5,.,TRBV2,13,TGTGCCAGCCTCGGGGCGGAGGGAGAGACCCAGTACTTC,CASLGAEGETQYF
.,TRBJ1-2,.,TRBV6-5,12,TGTGTGACCCGTAAGGGGGACTATGGCTACACCTTC,CVTRKGDYGYTF
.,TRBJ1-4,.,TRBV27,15,TGTGCCAGCAGTTCCGTCGGGAGGGGTAATGAAAAACTGTTTTTT,CASSSVGRGNEKLFF
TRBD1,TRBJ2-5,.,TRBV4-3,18,TGCGCCAGCGCTGCGGTCGTTCAGGGGGCGAAGGTCCGGGAGACCCAGTACTTC,CASAAVVQGAKVRETQYF
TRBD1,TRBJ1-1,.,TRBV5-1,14,TGCGCCAGCAGCTTCGGACAGGTGAACACTGAAGCTTTCTTT,CASSFGQVNTEAFF
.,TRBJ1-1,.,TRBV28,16,TGTGCCAGCAGTTCCATAAGGACAGCGACGAACACTGAAGCTTTCTTT,CASSSIRTATNTEAFF
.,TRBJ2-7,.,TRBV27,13,TGTGCCAGCAGTTTACAGGACAGCTACGAGCAGTACTTC,CASSLQDSYEQYF
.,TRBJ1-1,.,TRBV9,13,TGTGCCAGCAGCACCGAGGGCCACACTGAAGCTTTCTTT,CASSTEGHTEAFF
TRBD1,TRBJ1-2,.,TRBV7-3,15,TGTGCCAGCAGCTTAGAAGGACAGGGGGACTATGGCTACACCTTC,CASSLEGQGDYGYTF
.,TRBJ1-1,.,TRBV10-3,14,TGTGCCATCAGGGAAATGACAGGGAACACTGAAGCTTTCTTT,CAIREMTGNTEAFF
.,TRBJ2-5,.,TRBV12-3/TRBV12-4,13,TGTGCCAGCAGCGGGGAGCTAGAGGAGACCCAGTACTTC,CASSGELEETQYF
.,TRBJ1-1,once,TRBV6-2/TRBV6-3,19,TGTGCCAGCAGTGGGTTTGACACGCGTCTCCCCACCTGGAACACTGAAGCTTTCTTT,CASSGFDTRLPTWNTEAFF
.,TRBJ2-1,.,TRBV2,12,TGTGCCAGCACCCTCATACCCGGGGAGCAGTTCTTC,CASTLIPGEQFF
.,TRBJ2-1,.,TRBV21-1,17,TGTGCCAGCAGCCGCGGGAGGGCCGAAGATTTTGGCAATGAGCAGTTCTTC,CASSRGRAEDFGNEQFF